This entry features one T cell receptor (beta chain) sequence. This clone has a single count. Its antigen remains undetermined. Base qualities were left out, and no much larger clone turns up one base away. The CDR3 has 18 amino acids, counting the end cysteine and phenylalanine. Of the read, only the CDR3 DNA is kept; its 54 bases are in frame from base 1. V ends up 1 base short and J 1 base short, with an unmatched junction base count of 13. For CDR1 and CDR2, the germline V gene lists SGHRS and YFSETQ. The data are from a study of blood T cell repertoires in COVID-19 (dated by TCRdb to 2020 to 2021). Regarding the research as a whole: Collaborator samples came from the United States, Italy and Spain and covered acute and convalescent phases of COVID-19. Where HLA class I and class II types were available, the types were taken from metadata supplied by the sample provider, not from assay-based typing. The dataset comprised deeply sampled blood TCRbeta repertoires from subjects exposed to, actively infected with, or recovered from COVID-19. A de-identified subject ID, COVID-19 status, age in years and sex were almost always included in the sample metadata. Samples were obtained from the ongoing ImmuneRACE study (first 160 participants) and from 950 to 1,500 subjects provided by 6 global collaborators. The repertoires were released in a freely available public database meant as a resource for research on the immune response to SARS-CoV-2. The material from the prospective study consisted of cDNA or gDNA derived from T cells, B-cell-depleted T cells, or PBMCs. Here is what the overall study found, with its caveats: Clinical and demographic metadata were provided uncurated, with the amount varying by source and participant.

The collaborating institutions used their own protocols to collect whole blood in K2EDTA tubes. Collaborator samples were shipped for TCRbeta analysis as frozen whole blood, isolated PBMCs, or DNA extracted from either sample type. TCRbeta CDR3 regions were amplified from genomic DNA using the immunoSEQ Assay, a bias-controlled multiplex PCR. For the original study's pipeline: Nucleated cell counts per sample were estimated from amplification of reference gene primers within the assay. Sequence reads were collapsed and filtered to measure the absolute abundance of every unique TCRbeta CDR3 rearrangement. Productive Simpson clonality was computed per sample as the square root of Simpson's diversity index over productive rearrangements. TCRdb took this table from immuneACCESS and kept in-frame rearrangements with V and J called. Such tables lack part of the clones; where checked against another copy, unresolved V genes explain under half of the gap, and the rest is unexplained. D and trimming come from the DNA, and the V and J calls and clone size come from that table. Across this sample there are more than 70,000 clones, with approximately 88% seen only once. The ten largest clonotypes hold 5% to 6.5% of the sample.

The rearrangement combines TRBV5-1 with TRBJ2-7; TRBD2 agrees with 8 junctional bases. The clonotype was recovered from a man between 45 and 60 years old with active COVID-19. The sequencing input was peripheral blood. The nucleotides read TGCGCCAGCAGCTTGTGGTCTCGGGGGGGCCTAGAATCCTACGAGCAGTACTTC. Its translation is CASSLWSRGGLESYEQYF.